The 18 T cell receptor beta chains given below trace back to one sample, sequenced in a study of blood T cell repertoires in COVID-19 (dated by TCRdb to 2018 to 2021). Library prep was done by the immunoSEQ multiplex PCR assay. TCRdb mirrors the immuneACCESS table, restricted to in-frame sequences. Some clones are absent from its copies; in checked studies, under half trace to an unresolved V gene, and the reason for the others is unknown. The sample table lists about 70,000 clones, around nine tenths of them with a count of one. The ten top clones hold 15% to 20% of the sample. Sequences were obtained from peripheral blood. The receptor source for this set is an elderly woman with acute or convalescent COVID-19.

J is TRBJ1-2 and V is TRBV6-1; weak D call: TRBD1 (5 bases). CDR1 and CDR2 from the germline V gene are MNHNS and SASEGT. CDR3 length equals 16 residues. V was clipped by 2 bases and J by 5 bases, with 18 bases between them. Here the CDR3 reads CASSELSGKAWYGYTF. CDR3 coding DNA: TGTGCCAGCAGTGAATTGTCAGGGAAGGCTTGGTATGGCTACACCTTC.

This clone was observed a few times. This chain joins TRBV7-6 and TRBJ2-1, with D tentatively TRBD1 (6 bases). Germline V lookup: CDR1 SGHVS, CDR2 FNYEAQ. The ends were cut back, 5 bases at V and 5 bases at J, with 13 bases in the middle. The CDR3 length is 14 residues. The CDR3 loop is CASSLDRLHNEQFF. CDR3 in DNA: TGTGCCAGCAGCCTCGACAGGTTACACAATGAGCAGTTCTTC.

The V and J genes are TRBV6-5 and TRBJ2-7; TRBD1 aligns across 7 bases. CDR1 and CDR2 (germline): MNHEY, SVGAGI. Unmatched junction bases numbered 4, after V lost 6 bases and J lost 5 bases. The CDR3 extends over 12 amino acids. The CDR3 DNA reads TGTGCCAGCAGATGGGGACAGAACGAGCAGTACTTC. This gives the protein CASRWGQNEQYF.

The rearrangement joins TRBV19 to TRBJ1-6; possible D gene TRBD1, 6 bases. The CDR3 is made up of 18 amino acids. Trimming took 1 base from V and 8 from J, leaving 21 bases between them. Germline values: CDR1 LNHDA, CDR2 SQIVND (reference sequence). CDR3 nucleotide sequence: TGTGCCAGTAGTATAGCGGACAGCCCGCTCCGGTGGGATTCACCCCTCCACTTT. This gives the protein CASSIADSPLRWDSPLHF. Based on the CDR3 plus reference TRBV19 and TRBJ1-6, the full variable domain is DGGITQSPKYLFRKEGQNVTLSCEQNLNHDAMYWYRQDPGQGLRLIYYSQIVNDFQKGDIAEGYSVSREKKESFPLTVTSAQKNPTAFYLCASSIADSPLRWDSPLHFGNGTRLTVT.

The rearrangement uses TRBV4-1 and TRBJ2-6; D is unresolved. Trimming stripped 1 base from V and 0 bases from J, with 13 bases between. The germline V gene encodes CDR1 MGHRA and CDR2 YSYEKL. The CDR3 consists of 18 residues. In nucleotides, the CDR3 is TGCGCCAGCAGCCAAGGATCGGCGGAGAGCTCTGGGGCCAACGTCCTGACTTTC. Translation: CASSQGSAESSGANVLTF.

This clone was seen a single time. The genes are TRBV2 and TRBJ2-2; 12 bases agree with TRBD2. CDR1 is SNHLY and CDR2 is FYNNEI in the germline V gene. The CDR3 sequence is 15 residues long. The V segment lost 6 bases and the J segment 3 bases; nucleotides outside the gene matches: 2. CDR3 DNA sequence: TGTGCCAGCAGCCGGACTAGCGGGGACACCGGGGAGCTGTTTTTT. Amino acid sequence: CASSRTSGDTGELFF.

The chain uses TRBV5-1 and TRBJ1-1; TRBD1 might be the D (5 bases). From germline, CDR1 is SGHRS and CDR2 YFSETQ. The CDR3 runs to 15 residues. Trimming pared 4 bases from V and 4 bases from J, leaving 17 bases between. The CDR3 is CASSPPGRVGTEAFF. The CDR3 DNA is TGCGCCAGCAGCCCACCAGGCAGGGTGGGCACTGAAGCTTTCTTT.

This chain uses TRBV28 with TRBJ1-5, with D possibly TRBD1 on 6 matching bases. CDR1 is MDHEN, CDR2 SYDVKM, per germline. The CDR3 runs to 13 residues. The V gene lost 5 bases and the J gene lost 6 bases, with 11 bases spanning the gap. The CDR3 sequence is CASSLNRVQPQHF. CDR3 nucleotides: TGTGCCAGCAGTCTTAACAGGGTTCAGCCCCAGCATTTT.

The V gene is TRBV27, the J gene TRBJ2-1, with a tentative D call TRBD2 (5 bases). In germline, CDR1 is MNHEY, CDR2 SMNVEV (reference sequence). Trimming took 6 bases from V and 9 from J, leaving 15 bases between them. This CDR3 has 13 residues. This CDR3 is CASSRTRQSEQFF. CDR3 DNA: TGTGCCAGCAGCCGTACTAGGCAGAGTGAGCAGTTCTTC.

Comments on this clone: One end of the junction varies from germline; a read error may be responsible. The chain employs TRBV20-1 and TRBJ1-2; a weak D match, TRBD1 (6 bases). The germline V gene has CDR1 DFQATT and CDR2 SNEGSKA (reference sequence). There are 11 residues in the CDR3. CDR3 sequence: CSARIVRGAIF. CDR3 bases: TGCAGTGCTAGAATCGTCAGGGGCGCAATCTTC.

The chain combines TRBV10-3 with TRBJ2-3; TRBD1 matches at 7 bases. Germline V CDR1 and CDR2: ENHRY, SYGVKD. The CDR3 totals 14 residues. The V segment lost 7 bases and the J segment 0 bases; nucleotides outside the gene matches: 4. The DNA for the CDR3 is TGTGCCATCATGGACAGGTTAAGCACAGATACGCAGTATTTT. Residues: CAIMDRLSTDTQYF.

The rearrangement links TRBV25-1 to TRBJ1-2, with D perhaps matching TRBD1 (5 bases). The CDR3 is 14 residues long. V lost 6 bases, J lost 1 base, and 12 bases lay in between. Looked up from germline, CDR1 is MGHDK and CDR2 is SYGVNS. CDR3 bases: TGTGCCAGCAGCCCGGGACTAAATAACTATGGCTACACCTTC. Amino acids: CASSPGLNNYGYTF.

The chain couples TRBV11-1 to TRBJ2-3; TRBD2 matches at 7 bases. Germline V gene data show CDR1 as SGHAT and CDR2 as FQDESV (reference sequence). The CDR3 totals 14 residues. The V segment lost 8 bases and the J segment 2 bases; nucleotides outside the gene matches: 7. The CDR3 loop reads CASSSGAFTDTQYF. CDR3 DNA sequence: TGTGCCAGCTCCAGCGGGGCCTTCACAGATACGCAGTATTTT.

On this clone itself: Other DNA sequences within the sample encode an identical CDR3. V usage is TRBV10-3 and J usage is TRBJ1-4; D perhaps matches TRBD1 (6 bases). The CDR3 has 15 amino acids. V was pared by 0 bases and J by 6 bases, with 11 bases between. Germline lookup yields CDR1 ENHRY and CDR2 SYGVKD. DNA of the CDR3: TGTGCCATCAGTGAGTCGGGGGCAGGGGATGAAAAACTGTTTTTT. It is translated as CAISESGAGDEKLFF.

The chain carries TRBV2 and TRBJ2-2, with TRBD2 identical over 7 bases. The germline CDR1 and CDR2 sequences are SNHLY and FYNNEI. The CDR3 sequence is 14 residues long. V lost 8 bases to trimming and J lost 2 bases; unmatched junction nucleotides: 5. This CDR3 is CASGRERNTGELFF. CDR3 DNA sequence: TGTGCCAGCGGGCGGGAGAGAAACACCGGGGAGCTGTTTTTT.

The V call is TRBV7-8, the J call TRBJ2-7, with TRBD1 as a possible D gene (6 bases). Germline V gives CDR1 SGHVS, CDR2 FQNEAQ. Trimming stripped 0 bases from V and 3 bases from J, with 9 bases between. The length of the CDR3 is 14 residues. In DNA, the CDR3 is TGTGCCAGCAGCTTAGCCATGACAGGCTACGAGCAGTACTTC. This sequence encodes CASSLAMTGYEQYF.

The gene calls are TRBV3-1 (or the pseudogene TRBV3-2) and TRBJ1-3, with a possible D match to TRBD1 (5 bases). The CDR3 length is 15 residues. Trimming cost V 4 bases and J 0 bases, with 10 bases left between them. Per the germline V gene, CDR1 is LGHDT and CDR2 is YNNKEL (reference sequence). Here the CDR3 DNA reads TGTGCCAGCAGCCTCGACAGCAACTCTGGAAACACCATATATTTT. It encodes CASSLDSNSGNTIYF.

The chain joins TRBV12-5 to TRBJ2-5; D gene unclear. CDR3 length equals 13 residues. V was pared by 7 bases and J by 2 bases, with 11 bases between. Germline lookup yields CDR1 LGHNT and CDR2 FRNRAP. CDR3 amino acids: CASALGGQETQYF. The CDR3 nucleotides are TGTGCTAGTGCCCTCGGTGGTCAAGAGACCCAGTACTTC. Together with reference TRBV12-5 and TRBJ2-5, the CDR3 gives the full variable domain: DARVTQTPRHKVTEMGQEVTMRCQPILGHNTVFWYRQTMMQGLELLAYFRNRAPLDDSGMPKDRFSAEMPDATLATLKIQPSEPRDSAVYFCASALGGQETQYFGPGTRLLVL.